Listed below are T cell receptor beta chains from one sample, sequenced in a study of response to subunit inactivated influenza vaccine. TCRdb redid the calling of the RT-PCR reads with MiXCR, one entry per CDR3 protein. The table records hundreds of thousands of distinct CDR3 sequences, 7.6% of them present only once. Sequencing used PBMCs from blood, obtained approximately 25 months after vaccination. The receptors shown here come from a man aged 50 to 69 who received an inactivated influenza vaccine. Each CDR3 is given with its conserved first and last residue. Fields, in order: clone size, D gene, V gene, J gene, CDR3 protein, CDR3 DNA. The D gene is left open where the match is weak. The size entry is marked missing in some rows and otherwise reads once, few, many or a size class.

>few|TRBD1|TRBV7-2|TRBJ1-4
CASRIRQGPLFF
TGTGCCAGCAGGATCAGACAGGGACCGCTGTTTTTT
>.|.|TRBV12-3/TRBV12-4|TRBJ2-2
CASSLRGRAGELFF
TGTGCCAGCAGTTTACGGGGAAGGGCCGGGGAGCTGTTTTTT
>.|TRBD2|TRBV10-3|TRBJ2-7
CAIRGTSPYEQYF
TGTGCCATCCGAGGGACTAGCCCCTACGAGCAGTACTTC
>.|TRBD1|TRBV4-3|TRBJ2-1
CASSRRTGSAYNEQFF
TGCGCCAGCAGCCGGAGGACAGGGAGCGCCTACAATGAGCAGTTCTTC
>many|.|TRBV5-6|TRBJ1-4
CASSLAGHLEKLFF
TGTGCCAGCAGCTTGGCGGGACACCTCGAAAAACTGTTTTTT
>many|TRBD1|TRBV20-1|TRBJ2-3
CSAKSGTGGPDTQYF
TGCAGTGCTAAATCCGGGACAGGGGGTCCAGATACGCAGTATTTT
>many|.|TRBV9|TRBJ2-2
CASSVTGYDTGELFF
TGTGCCAGCAGCGTCACGGGATATGACACCGGGGAGCTGTTTTTT
>few|TRBD1|TRBV11-2|TRBJ1-6
CASSRDRGRESYNSPLHF
TGTGCCAGCAGTCGGGACAGGGGGCGAGAGTCCTATAATTCACCCCTCCACTTT
>few|TRBD1|TRBV7-2|TRBJ2-4
CASSLRTGRFQYF
TGTGCCAGCAGCTTACGGACAGGGCGTTTTCAGTACTTC
>.|.|TRBV6-2/TRBV6-3|TRBJ2-1
CASSAGQIVYEQFF
TGTGCCAGCAGTGCGGGACAAATCGTCTATGAGCAGTTCTTC
>.|.|TRBV7-9|TRBJ2-5
CASSSTSSETQYF
TGTGCCAGCAGCTCAACTAGCTCGGAGACCCAGTACTTC
>.|.|TRBV12-3/TRBV12-4|TRBJ2-1
CASSFRSYNEQFF
TGTGCCAGCAGTTTTCGGTCCTACAATGAGCAGTTCTTC
>.|.|TRBV12-3/TRBV12-4|TRBJ2-3
CASSLGGPRDTQYF
TGTGCCAGCAGTTTGGGGGGGCCGAGAGATACGCAGTATTTT
>.|.|TRBV21-1|TRBJ1-5
CASSKAWVTVPGEDQPQHF
TGTGCCAGCAGCAAAGCCTGGGTGACAGTCCCGGGGGAAGATCAGCCCCAGCATTTT
>few|TRBD1|TRBV28|TRBJ2-1
CASSPLRQGLFF
TGTGCCAGCAGCCCCCTAAGACAGGGATTGTTCTTC
>.|TRBD2|TRBV7-2|TRBJ2-7
CASSSGTSGFYEQYF
TGTGCCAGCAGCTCGGGGACTAGCGGGTTCTACGAGCAGTACTTC
>.|.|TRBV7-8|TRBJ2-3
CASSLVLGGRTDTQYF
TGTGCCAGCAGCTTAGTCCTTGGCGGGCGCACAGATACGCAGTATTTT
>few|TRBD2|TRBV20-1|TRBJ2-3
CSARRGPSGSADTQYF
TGCAGTGCTAGACGGGGCCCTAGCGGGAGTGCAGATACGCAGTATTTT
>.|TRBD1|TRBV12-3/TRBV12-4|TRBJ2-5
CASSFLRGPWQETQYF
TGTGCCAGCAGTTTTCTCAGGGGGCCATGGCAAGAGACCCAGTACTTC
>many|TRBD2|TRBV4-1|TRBJ2-1
CASSQIGVNRGGLHNEQFF
TGCGCCAGCAGCCAAATAGGGGTTAACCGGGGGGGACTACACAATGAGCAGTTCTTC